This passage covers 7 T cell receptor beta chains from one sample sequenced in a study of T-cell memory formation after mild COVID-19. One entry per CDR3 protein, called by TCRdb with MiXCR from the 5' RACE reads. The sample consists of hundreds of thousands of distinct CDR3 sequences, more than 20% of them appearing once. Sequenced material: PBMCs or a T cell subset sorted from them (not recorded which). The receptors shown here come from a man younger than 30 who had mild COVID-19 (a few samples of this study predate the infection). Cell type and time point are not known.

The gene calls are TRBV4-1 and TRBJ1-4; a weak D match, TRBD1 (5 bases). CDR3 length: 16 residues. V lost 1 base to trimming and J lost 8 bases, with 17 bases between them. The germline gives CDR1 MGHRA, CDR2 YSYEKL. CDR3 DNA: TGCGCCAGCAGCCAAGGGAGACCCGGGCGGGGCGAAAAACTGTTTTTT. Translating it yields CASSQGRPGRGEKLFF.

J is TRBJ1-2 and V is TRBV7-9; D is ambiguous. This CDR3 has 14 amino acids. V was shortened by 3 bases and J by 4 bases, with 12 bases between the two germline ends. CDR1 and CDR2 from the germline V gene are SEHNR and FQNEAQ (reference sequence). The CDR3 here is CASSFEEGFYGYTF. The CDR3 DNA is TGTGCCAGCAGCTTCGAAGAAGGGTTCTATGGCTACACCTTC.

This clonotype was seen a few times. This CDR3 is CASSPPAVGGTDTQYF. In DNA form, the CDR3 reads TGTGCCAGCTCACCACCGGCCGTCGGGGGCACAGATACGCAGTATTTT. J is TRBJ2-3 and V is TRBV18; D is perhaps TRBD2 (5 bases). The germline V gene encodes CDR1 KGHSH and CDR2 LQKENI. The V and J ends lost 0 bases and 1 base respectively, with 11 bases between them. The CDR3 totals 16 residues.

The chain has TRBV5-1 and TRBJ2-3; 11 bases are shared with TRBD2. Germline CDR1 reads SGHRS; CDR2 reads YFSETQ. The ends lost 9 bases at V and 0 bases at J; junction bases unmatched: 3. This CDR3 comprises 14 residues. DNA for the CDR3: TGCGCCACGACTAGCGGGGTGAGCACAGATACGCAGTATTTT. Amino acids: CATTSGVSTDTQYF.

This clonotype has only a few counts. For the CDR3, the DNA is TGCAGTGCCATTACCCGATACAGCAATCAGCCCCAGCATTTT. This sequence encodes CSAITRYSNQPQHF. This chain connects TRBV20-1 to TRBJ1-5; D gene ambiguous. V was clipped by 6 bases and J by 1 base, with 13 bases between them. There are 14 residues in the CDR3. Germline values: CDR1 DFQATT, CDR2 SNEGSKA (reference sequence).

This clonotype turned up a few times. The chain is built from TRBV7-2 and TRBJ1-1, with D perhaps TRBD1 (6 bases). V lost 5 bases to trimming and J lost 10 bases, with 17 bases between them. Germline CDR1 is SGHTA and CDR2 is FQGNSA. This CDR3 is 13 amino acids long. The CDR3, as DNA: TGTGCCAGCAGCACCCGACAGGTCGGGGGAGCTTTCTTT. It specifies CASSTRQVGGAFF.

The V call is TRBV19, the J call TRBJ1-2; D ambiguous. The V end was cut by 6 bases, the J end by 8 bases, with 13 bases between. Germline CDR1 is LNHDA and CDR2 is SQIVND (reference sequence). This CDR3 is 12 amino acids long. The CDR3 sequence is CASSLVSGGYTF. The CDR3 coding sequence is TGTGCCAGTAGCTTGGTCTCCGGAGGCTACACCTTC.